The 21 T cell receptor beta chains reported below all come from one sample, sequenced in a study of neurological immune-mediated disorders. In TCRdb, the 5' RACE reads were re-called with MiXCR into one record per CDR3 protein. The sample contains some 65,000 distinct CDR3 sequences, approximately 3.7% of which appear only once. The sample was PBMCs. The receptors were sampled from a man aged 50-60 years with multiple sclerosis.

This clonotype was observed at least ten times. The chain couples TRBV6-5 to TRBJ1-2, with D tentatively TRBD1 (6 bases). The CDR3 is 13 residues long. V shed 2 bases and J shed 6 bases, with 10 bases lying between them. Germline V gene sequence: CDR1 MNHEY, CDR2 SVGAGI. The CDR3 DNA sequence: TGTGCCAGCAGTTACCTGGACAGCCATGGCTACACCTTC. This encodes CASSYLDSHGYTF.

This clonotype occurred many times. The rearrangement joins TRBV12-3 or TRBV12-4 to TRBJ2-7, with D perhaps matching TRBD1 or TRBD2 (5 bases each). The V and J ends lost 3 bases and 3 bases respectively, with 6 bases between them. This CDR3 is built from 12 residues. Here the CDR3 reads CASSFGGYEQYF. CDR3 sequence (DNA): TGTGCCAGCAGTTTTGGGGGCTACGAGCAGTACTTC.

This clonotype was seen repeatedly, ten times or more. The chain links TRBV7-9 to TRBJ1-3; D perhaps matches TRBD1 (6 bases). Germline CDR1 is SEHNR and CDR2 is FQNEAQ (reference sequence). V was shortened by 4 bases and J by 0 bases, with 19 bases between the two germline ends. The CDR3 spans 18 residues. The CDR3 nucleotides read TGTGCCAGCAGCTGGGCGGTACACAGGGCCAACTCTGGAAACACCATATATTTT. Amino acid sequence: CASSWAVHRANSGNTIYF. The entire variable domain, with the rest obtained from reference TRBV7-9 and TRBJ1-3, is as follows: DTGVSQNPRHKITKRGQNVTFRCDPISEHNRLYWYRQTLGQGPEFLTYFQNEAQLEKSRLLSDRFSAERPKGSFSTLEIQRTEQGDSAMYLCASSWAVHRANSGNTIYFGEGSWLTVV.

This clonotype showed up many times. The chain has TRBV5-1 and TRBJ2-1; 10 bases agree with TRBD2. Germline-derived CDR1 and CDR2 are SGHRS and YFSETQ. The CDR3 covers 13 residues. The V and J ends lost 2 bases and 10 bases, in that order; junction bases with no gene match: 3. CDR3: CASSLAGGQEQFF. The CDR3 DNA reads as TGCGCCAGCAGCTTAGCGGGGGGGCAAGAGCAGTTCTTC. Based on the CDR3 plus reference TRBV5-1 and TRBJ2-1, the full variable domain is KAGVTQTPRYLIKTRGQQVTLSCSPISGHRSVSWYQQTPGQGLQFLFEYFSETQRNKGNFPGRFSGRQFSNSRSEMNVSTLELGDSALYLCASSLAGGQEQFFGPGTRLTVL.

This clonotype has a count of ten or more. The rearrangement links TRBV7-6 to TRBJ2-3; D is possibly TRBD1 (6 bases). Germline-derived CDR1 and CDR2 are SGHVS and FNYEAQ. V was clipped by 5 bases and J by 7 bases, with 25 bases between them. The CDR3 length is 17 residues. This chain's CDR3 is CASSPPGGQNPRNTQYF. The CDR3 region has the DNA TGTGCCAGCAGCCCCCCAGGAGGACAGAACCCACGGAATACGCAGTATTTT.

This clonotype was counted many times. The V and J genes are TRBV27 and TRBJ2-7; D call uncertain. Germline V gene data show CDR1 as MNHEY and CDR2 as SMNVEV (reference sequence). This CDR3 is 11 amino acids long. V shed 4 bases and J shed 8 bases, with 9 bases lying between them. CDR3 residues: CASSYGSQQYF. CDR3 DNA sequence: TGTGCCAGCAGTTACGGATCTCAGCAGTACTTC.

This clonotype was counted only a few times. The chain uses TRBV28 and TRBJ2-3; 9 bases are a match to TRBD1. Germline values: CDR1 MDHEN, CDR2 SYDVKM. This CDR3 spans 16 amino acids. With V trimmed by 3 bases and J by 2 bases, 6 bases remained unmatched. The CDR3 nucleotides read TGTGCCAGCAGTTTTATGGACAGGGGATCCACAGATACGCAGTATTTT. Residues: CASSFMDRGSTDTQYF.

This clonotype was counted at least ten times. The chain couples TRBV6-5 to TRBJ1-5, with D possibly being TRBD1 (5 bases). V was clipped by 5 bases and J by 0 bases, with 14 bases between them. The germline gives CDR1 MNHEY, CDR2 SVGAGI. The CDR3 runs 16 residues. The CDR3 loop is CASSLRGPYSNQPQHF. CDR3 DNA: TGTGCCAGCAGTCTTCGGGGACCCTATAGCAATCAGCCCCAGCATTTT.

The chain links TRBV7-3 to TRBJ2-6, with D perhaps matching TRBD2 (6 bases). V was shortened by 1 base and J by 2 bases, with 18 bases between the two germline ends. Germline V gene lookup returns CDR1 SGHTA and CDR2 FQGTGA. The CDR3 runs to 19 residues. In DNA, the CDR3 is TGTGCCAGCAGCTTAAGTGTCGGGGGACGGCCGGCTGGGGCCAACGTCCTGACTTTC. Its translation is CASSLSVGGRPAGANVLTF.

At least ten counts were recorded for this clonotype. V usage is TRBV20-1 and J usage is TRBJ1-1; D call uncertain. The germline V and J ends were trimmed by 0 bases and 4 bases, with 9 bases remaining between them. This CDR3 spans 13 amino acids. Germline V lookup: CDR1 DFQATT, CDR2 SNEGSKA (reference sequence). The CDR3 DNA reads as TGCAGTGCTAGAGATGGGCCCAGCACTGAAGCTTTCTTT. Protein: CSARDGPSTEAFF.

This clonotype was observed a handful of times. The J gene is TRBJ1-1, the V gene TRBV20-1, with TRBD1 as a possible D gene (5 bases). V lost 4 bases, J lost 5 bases, and 14 bases lay in between. The CDR3 has 13 amino acids. Per germline, CDR1 DFQATT and CDR2 SNEGSKA (reference sequence). The CDR3 DNA reads TGCAGTGCTAAACAGGCGGCGGGGACTGAAGCTTTCTTT. Translation gives CSAKQAAGTEAFF.

This clonotype was detected ten times or more. The V and J genes are TRBV27 and TRBJ2-7; 10 bases align to TRBD1. The V and J ends lost 4 bases and 4 bases, in that order; junction bases with no gene match: 4. Germline V CDR1 and CDR2: MNHEY, SMNVEV (reference sequence). This CDR3 comprises 14 residues. The CDR3 here is CASSYRDRGYEQYF. CDR3 in DNA: TGTGCCAGCAGTTATCGGGACAGGGGATACGAGCAGTACTTC.

This clonotype appeared many times. This rearrangement joins TRBV5-1 to TRBJ2-1; TRBD2 is a possible D gene (5 bases). The CDR3 contains 13 residues. Germline V gives CDR1 SGHRS, CDR2 YFSETQ. Trimming stripped 2 bases from V and 9 bases from J, with 12 bases between. The DNA of the CDR3 is TGCGCCAGCAGCTTCGTAGTCGGACTTGAGCAGTTCTTC. Translation: CASSFVVGLEQFF.

The chain carries TRBV18 and TRBJ2-1, with 12 bases aligning to TRBD2. Germline trimming cut 2 bases from V and 0 bases from J; bases unmatched to any gene: 5. Germline CDR1 and CDR2: KGHSH and LQKENI. The CDR3 extends over 18 amino acids. The CDR3, as DNA: TGTGCCAGCTCACCAGTACTAGCGGGGGGCCTCTCCTACAATGAGCAGTTCTTC. Amino acids: CASSPVLAGGLSYNEQFF.

This clonotype occurred many times. The rearrangement uses TRBV7-8 and TRBJ1-4; no firm D call. Germline lookup yields CDR1 SGHVS and CDR2 FQNEAQ. The CDR3 contains 14 residues. V was cut by 5 bases and J by 8 bases, with 15 bases left in between. The chain's CDR3 is CASSPVARREKLFF. The CDR3 coding sequence is TGTGCCAGCAGCCCTGTGGCCCGAAGGGAAAAACTGTTTTTT.

This clonotype showed up many times. The gene calls are TRBV5-1 and TRBJ1-2; D call uncertain. This CDR3 region has 14 residues. The V gene lost 5 bases and the J gene lost 5 bases, with 16 bases spanning the gap. In germline, CDR1 is SGHRS, CDR2 YFSETQ. CDR3 amino acids: CASRREPPKYGYTF. In nucleotides, the CDR3 is TGCGCCAGCAGAAGGGAACCCCCAAAATATGGCTACACCTTC.

This clonotype was observed at least ten times. The chain has TRBV5-5 and TRBJ2-5; D gene ambiguous. V lost 0 bases and J 1 base, leaving 10 bases between the germline ends. The CDR3 extends over 15 amino acids. Germline CDR1 is SGHKS and CDR2 is YYEKEE (reference sequence). CDR3: CASSLVVGPQETQYF. In DNA form, the CDR3 reads TGTGCCAGCAGCTTGGTGGTGGGCCCCCAAGAGACCCAGTACTTC.

There are a few counts of this clonotype. The chain links TRBV6-2 or TRBV6-3 to TRBJ2-7; TRBD1 aligns across 8 bases. With 6 bases clipped from V and 0 bases from J, the junction kept 7 bases outside the gene matches. The CDR3 contains 15 residues. CDR1 and CDR2 (germline): MNHEY, SVGEGT. CDR3: CASRTDRVNSYEQYF. The CDR3 DNA sequence: TGTGCCAGCAGGACGGACAGGGTCAACTCCTACGAGCAGTACTTC.

CDR3 coding DNA: TGTGCCAGCAGCCGGACAGGGGCGGGTAATGAAAAACTGTTTTTT. As protein: CASSRTGAGNEKLFF. V gene TRBV7-6 combines with J gene TRBJ1-4, with 9 bases that match TRBD1. The CDR3 loop spans 15 amino acids. V gave up 5 bases and J gave up 4 bases; unmatched junction bases: 5. CDR1 and CDR2 (germline): SGHVS, FNYEAQ.

This clonotype occurred many times. The gene calls are TRBV20-1 and TRBJ1-5, with 7 bases aligning to TRBD1. V was pared by 4 bases and J by 1 base, with 28 bases of the junction left unmatched. Germline values: CDR1 DFQATT, CDR2 SNEGSKA (reference sequence). This CDR3 is built from 22 residues. CDR3 coding DNA: TGCAGTGCTAATATCATGGGGACAGCCCAAAATATTCGCCGGGGGAGCAATCAGCCCCAGCATTTT. It encodes CSANIMGTAQNIRRGSNQPQHF.

This clonotype was observed a few times. The rearrangement uses TRBV20-1 and TRBJ2-1; D possibly corresponds to TRBD2 (6 bases). Germline CDR1 reads DFQATT; CDR2 reads SNEGSKA (reference sequence). CDR3 length equals 14 residues. Trimming cost V 2 bases and J 3 bases, with 11 bases left between them. The CDR3 DNA sequence: TGCAGTGCTAGATCGGAGGGCAGCTACAATGAGCAGTTCTTC. Protein sequence: CSARSEGSYNEQFF.